Only a few counts were recorded for the clone carrying this T cell receptor beta chain. This sample was taken from a study of blood T cell repertoires in COVID-19. Overall study: Sample material is recorded as cDNA or gDNA derived from T cells, B-cell-depleted T cells, or PBMCs.

The study assigned cohorts using participant-reported clinical history. Symptom resolution, clearance, or two negative PCRs marked donors in Cohort 3 as recovered. In the original processing: By means of reference gene primer amplification, nucleated cell counts were estimated. Measured with immunoSEQ multiplex PCR; TCRdb has only the in-frame clones, and not every one. The D gene and trimming were derived from the DNA, and the V and J assignments and clone size from that table. The table includes 250,000 to 300,000 clones, around 90% detected once. This CDR3 has 13 amino acids. V gave up 6 bases and J gave up 9 bases; unmatched junction bases: 7. CDR1 is MNHEY and CDR2 is SVGAGI in the germline V gene.

The sequencing sample was made of PBMCs or T cells enriched from blood (not recorded which). The chain links TRBV6-5 to TRBJ1-2, with 10 bases aligning to TRBD1. The sequence was obtained from a woman aged 40-49 years who had recovered from COVID-19. In DNA form, the CDR3 reads TGTGCCAGCAGCCCGGGACAGGGGATGCGCTACACCTTC. Translating it yields CASSPGQGMRYTF.